This note documents a single T cell receptor beta chain sequence. The CDR3 sequence is 13 residues long. With 1 base removed from V and 12 bases from J, the gap between germline ends came to 16 bases. Germline CDR1 reads SGHDN; CDR2 reads FVKESK. These data originate in a study of T cell repertoires in cytomegalovirus infection. TCRdb analysed the reads with MiXCR anew, one entry per CDR3 protein. Among around 450,000 distinct CDR3 sequences listed, about 11% were seen once. Sequencing was performed on PBMCs. The V and J genes are TRBV14 and TRBJ2-7; a possible D gene is TRBD1 (5 bases). The sequence derives from a human donor in good health (CMV status not recorded). Some clones in this sample may be carry-over from other donors' samples. CDR3 residues: CASSQGTPDLGYF. DNA of the CDR3: TGTGCCAGCAGCCAAGGGACACCAGACCTGGGGTACTTC.